Following are 13 T cell receptor beta chains from one sample sequenced in a study of CD8 T cells in ankylosing spondylitis. These TCRs are of unknown antigen specificity. Study-level points and caveats: Seemingly characteristic of ankylosing spondylitis blood was a TCR beta motif consisting of roughly 8 highly homologous variants.

TCRdb reanalysed the 5' RACE reads using MiXCR and keeps one entry per CDR3 protein. The top ten hold roughly 46% of the sample, which has a few hundred thousand distinct CDR3 sequences, around 16% seen once. Sample: blood, either unsorted or a sorted T cell fraction (not recorded which). Receptors originate from a male donor with ankylosing spondylitis.

This clonotype was picked up a small number of times. This chain connects TRBV27 to TRBJ1-1; TRBD1 agrees at 8 bases. The CDR3 has 14 residues. Germline V CDR1 and CDR2: MNHEY, SMNVEV (reference sequence). V lost 6 bases to trimming and J lost 7 bases; unmatched junction nucleotides: 10. The CDR3 bases are TGTGCCAGCAGCCCGGGGACAGGCGACTTTGAAGCTTTCTTT. As protein: CASSPGTGDFEAFF.

Only a few counts were recorded for this clonotype. CDR3 sequence reads: CASSRGLVKNIQYF. The CDR3 DNA is TGTGCCAGCAGCCGAGGGTTGGTCAAAAACATTCAGTACTTC. This chain uses TRBV6-2 or TRBV6-3 with TRBJ2-4; a possible D gene is TRBD2 (5 bases). In germline, CDR1 is MNHEY, CDR2 SVGEGT. Trimming stripped 6 bases from V and 3 bases from J, with 12 bases between. This CDR3 comprises 14 residues.

The gene calls are TRBV7-6 and TRBJ1-6, with 9 bases matching TRBD1. Germline values: CDR1 SGHVS, CDR2 FNYEAQ. The trim removed 5 bases at V and 9 bases at J, leaving 8 bases unmatched. The CDR3 runs to 15 residues. The DNA for the CDR3 is TGTGCCAGCAGCGAACTCGGGACAGGGAGTTCACCCCTCCACTTT. It codes for CASSELGTGSSPLHF.

The chain couples TRBV15 to TRBJ2-3, with D perhaps TRBD2 (5 bases). The CDR3 sequence is 15 residues long. Germline V gives CDR1 LNHNV, CDR2 YYDKDF (reference sequence). Between the trimmed V and J ends, which lost 7 bases and 2 bases, there was a span of 16 bases. CDR3 sequence: CATKQLVSPTDTQYF. The CDR3 DNA sequence: TGTGCCACCAAACAACTAGTTAGTCCCACAGATACGCAGTATTTT.

This clonotype was observed many times. The rearrangement links TRBV12-3 or TRBV12-4 to TRBJ2-1; a weak D match, TRBD1 (6 bases). V lost 7 bases and J lost 0, with 13 bases in between. The CDR3 contains 15 residues. The CDR3 is CASTGGPSSYNEQFF. The CDR3 nucleotides are TGTGCCAGCACTGGGGGCCCCTCCTCCTACAATGAGCAGTTCTTC.

The V call is TRBV7-9, the J call TRBJ2-3, with 8 bases that match TRBD1. Per germline, CDR1 SEHNR and CDR2 FQNEAQ (reference sequence). The CDR3 runs 15 residues. The V gene end was trimmed by 2 bases and the J gene end by 4 bases; junction bases not matched to a gene: 5. CDR3 nucleotides: TGTGCCAGCAGCTTACACGAGACAGGGGCAGATACGCAGTATTTT. It translates to CASSLHETGADTQYF.

This clonotype has more than one count but fewer than ten. The chain uses TRBV4-3 and TRBJ1-2, with a weak D call TRBD1 (5 bases). This CDR3 is 15 amino acids long. Germline V gene lookup returns CDR1 LGHNA and CDR2 YSLEER. Deletions cut 0 bases from V and 5 bases from J, with 13 bases between. In DNA form, the CDR3 reads TGCGCCAGCAGCCAAGATCGAGCCAGGGTTTATGGCTACACCTTC. It codes for CASSQDRARVYGYTF.

The chain recombines TRBV28 with TRBJ2-1, with D uncertain. There are 16 residues in the CDR3. The germline V and J ends were trimmed by 3 bases and 5 bases, with 17 bases remaining between them. Germline V CDR1 and CDR2: MDHEN, SYDVKM. DNA of the CDR3: TGTGCCAGCAGTTTTGAGGCCCGTCTAGACGACAATGAGCAGTTCTTC. Its protein product is CASSFEARLDDNEQFF.

Here the CDR3 DNA reads TGTGCCAGCAGTGAGACTAGGACCCAAGAGACCCAGTACTTC. Encoded protein: CASSETRTQETQYF. The V call is TRBV25-1, the J call TRBJ2-5; D is perhaps TRBD2 (6 bases). Germline V gene sequence: CDR1 MGHDK, CDR2 SYGVNS. The V end lost 3 bases, the J end lost 1 base, and 9 bases lay between the germline ends. The CDR3 totals 14 residues. The full variable domain, its missing parts supplied by reference TRBV25-1 and TRBJ2-5, is EADIYQTPRYLVIGTGKKITLECSQTMGHDKMYWYQQDPGMELHLIHYSYGVNSTEKGDLSSESTVSRIRTEHFPLTLESARPSHTSQYLCASSETRTQETQYFGPGTRLLVL.

This clonotype was seen many times. The chain uses TRBV29-1 and TRBJ2-7, with TRBD1 as a possible D gene (6 bases). The germline V and J ends were trimmed by 6 bases and 3 bases, with 15 bases remaining between them. The germline CDR1 and CDR2 sequences are SQVTM and ANQGSEA. The CDR3 is 13 residues long. In nucleotides, the CDR3 is TGCAGCGTCGCGGACAGTCCCTACTACGAGCAGTACTTC. Its translation: CSVADSPYYEQYF.

A few counts support this clonotype. The CDR3 protein is CSAREGGGSSYNEQFF. As DNA, the CDR3 is TGCAGTGCTAGAGAGGGGGGGGGAAGCTCCTACAATGAGCAGTTCTTC. The V call is TRBV20-1, the J call TRBJ2-1; 7 bases agree with TRBD2. The CDR3 contains 16 residues. The J segment lost 0 bases and the V segment lost 0 bases, leaving 5 bases of the junction unmatched. The V gene's germline CDR1 is DFQATT and CDR2 SNEGSKA (reference sequence).

This clonotype has more than one count but fewer than ten. The rearrangement joins TRBV5-1 to TRBJ1-1; a weak D match, TRBD1 (5 bases). CDR1 and CDR2 (germline): SGHRS, YFSETQ. CDR3 length: 12 residues. Trimming pared 4 bases from V and 7 bases from J, leaving 11 bases between. The CDR3 spells CASSLADSEAFF. The CDR3 DNA is TGCGCCAGCAGCCTCGCCGACAGTGAAGCTTTCTTT.

This clonotype came up a few times. The chain has TRBV6-2 or TRBV6-3 and TRBJ2-7; either TRBD1 or TRBD2 may fit D (5 bases each). CDR1 and CDR2 from the germline V gene are MNHEY and SVGEGT. V dropped 6 bases and J dropped 4 bases, with 10 bases sitting between them. The CDR3 spans 12 residues. CDR3 sequence: CASREGSYEQYF. The CDR3 nucleotides are TGTGCCAGCAGAGAGGGGTCTTACGAGCAGTACTTC.